The 21 T cell receptor beta chains below all came from one sample that was sequenced in a study of technical replicates of blood from a handful of donors. Generated by immunoSEQ multiplex PCR, the TCRdb table keeps only in-frame clones and is missing some. Among around 83,000 clones listed, around 94% were seen once. The sample consisted of T cells isolated from PBMCs. The receptors stem from a human donor in good health.

The chain uses TRBV15 and TRBJ1-3, with D maybe TRBD1 (5 bases). Per the germline V gene, CDR1 is LNHNV and CDR2 is YYDKDF (reference sequence). This CDR3 has 15 amino acids. Trimming took 0 bases from V and 2 from J, leaving 8 bases between them. CDR3 DNA: TGTGCCACCAGCAGAGATGGCAGGGCTGGAAACACCATATATTTT. Its protein is CATSRDGRAGNTIYF.

The table lists this clone with a count of one. The chain combines TRBV5-1 with TRBJ2-2, with a tentative D call TRBD1 (6 bases). This CDR3 comprises 15 residues. Trimming removed 0 bases from V and 1 base from J, with 7 bases in between. Germline lookup yields CDR1 SGHRS and CDR2 YFSETQ. CDR3 sequence (DNA): TGCGCCAGCAGCTTGGTCAGGGGGAACACCGGGGAGCTGTTTTTT. Amino acids: CASSLVRGNTGELFF.

In nucleotides, the CDR3 is TGCGCCAGCAGCCCCGGGAGGCCCTACGAGCAGTACTTC. This encodes CASSPGRPYEQYF. This chain links TRBV5-1 with TRBJ2-7; 7 nucleotides line up with TRBD2. There are 13 residues in the CDR3. Trimming took 4 bases from V and 2 from J; bases not matched to a gene: 3. Germline assignment: CDR1 SGHRS and CDR2 YFSETQ.

This chain connects TRBV18 to TRBJ2-7; TRBD1 agrees at 9 bases. The CDR3 has 13 amino acids. Per germline, CDR1 KGHSH and CDR2 LQKENI. J gave up 5 bases and V 3 bases, and 2 bases lay outside the gene matches. The CDR3 bases are TGTGCCAGCTCACCTAGGGACAGGGACGAGCAGTACTTC. It specifies CASSPRDRDEQYF.

The V call is TRBV4-1, the J call TRBJ2-1; D possibly corresponds to TRBD1 (5 bases). The CDR3 length is 18 residues. The V gene lost 0 bases and the J gene lost 10 bases, with 25 bases spanning the gap. CDR1 is MGHRA, CDR2 YSYEKL, per germline. This chain's CDR3 is CASSQDPFRARGSGEQFF. The CDR3 region has the DNA TGCGCCAGCAGCCAAGACCCCTTTCGTGCCCGAGGATCAGGGGAGCAGTTCTTC.

V is TRBV5-6 and J is TRBJ2-2; D might be TRBD2 (6 bases). V was pared by 3 bases and J by 4 bases, with 16 bases between. This CDR3 has 16 residues. Per the germline V gene, CDR1 is SGHDT and CDR2 is YYEEEE. CDR3 DNA sequence: TGTGCCAGCAGCTCGGCGCTGCGGGGACGCACCGGGGAGCTGTTTTTT. As protein: CASSSALRGRTGELFF.

Only one count was recorded for this clone. This rearrangement joins TRBV10-2 to TRBJ2-7; the D is unclear. CDR1 is WSHSY and CDR2 is SAAADI in the germline V gene. V lost 7 bases and J 10 bases, leaving 17 bases between the germline ends. The CDR3 runs 12 residues. CDR3 region: CASTDTLTPQYF. The CDR3 DNA sequence: TGCGCCAGCACCGACACCCTCACCCCACAGTACTTC.

V gene TRBV6-5 combines with J gene TRBJ2-1; the D gene is possibly TRBD2 (6 bases). Germline assignment: CDR1 MNHEY and CDR2 SVGAGI. The V end lost 1 base, the J end lost 4 bases, and 14 bases lay between the germline ends. CDR3 length: 16 residues. CDR3 sequence: CASSYLGASAYNEQFF. For the CDR3, the DNA is TGTGCCAGCAGTTACTTAGGAGCTAGCGCTTACAATGAGCAGTTCTTC.

This clone was seen once. The chain joins TRBV7-9 to TRBJ2-7, with TRBD2 identical over 10 bases. Germline V gene data show CDR1 as SEHNR and CDR2 as FQNEAQ (reference sequence). CDR3 length: 17 residues. V was pared by 0 bases and J by 0 bases, with 5 bases of the junction left unmatched. The CDR3 region is CASSLATSGTDSYEQYF. The CDR3 DNA is TGTGCCAGCAGCTTAGCTACTAGCGGGACAGACTCCTACGAGCAGTACTTC.

This clone occurred a few times. This rearrangement joins TRBV10-1 to TRBJ1-1, with unresolved D. The V gene's germline CDR1 is WNHNN and CDR2 SYGVQD (reference sequence). CDR3 length: 16 amino acids. The germline V and J ends were trimmed by 3 bases and 0 bases, with 14 bases remaining between them. The CDR3 DNA reads as TGCGCCAGCAGTGACGACTTAACCCCCATGAACACTGAAGCTTTCTTT. Amino acid sequence: CASSDDLTPMNTEAFF.

V usage is TRBV5-1 and J usage is TRBJ1-4; D remains unclear. Germline assignment: CDR1 SGHRS and CDR2 YFSETQ. The CDR3 spans 16 residues. Trimming pared 0 bases from V and 7 bases from J, leaving 16 bases between. Here the CDR3 reads CASSLVFTEIAEKLFF. The CDR3, as DNA: TGCGCCAGCAGCTTGGTATTCACCGAGATCGCTGAAAAACTGTTTTTT. Combining the CDR3 with reference TRBV5-1 and TRBJ1-4 gives the whole variable domain KAGVTQTPRYLIKTRGQQVTLSCSPISGHRSVSWYQQTPGQGLQFLFEYFSETQRNKGNFPGRFSGRQFSNSRSEMNVSTLELGDSALYLCASSLVFTEIAEKLFFGSGTQLSVL.

The rearrangement uses TRBV9 and TRBJ1-2; 9 nucleotides line up with TRBD1. Germline V CDR1 and CDR2: SGDLS, YYNGEE. Trimming removed 4 bases from V and 4 bases from J; junction bases left unmatched: 14. CDR3 size: 17 residues. The CDR3, as DNA: TGTGCCAGCAGCACTCCCCCCCCGGGACAGGGAACCTATGGCTACACCTTC. It specifies CASSTPPPGQGTYGYTF. Supplemented by reference TRBV9 and TRBJ1-2, the full variable domain reads DSGVTQTPKHLITATGQRVTLRCSPRSGDLSVYWYQQSLDQGLQFLIQYYNGEERAKGNILERFSAQQFPDLHSELNLSSLELGDSALYFCASSTPPPGQGTYGYTFGSGTRLTVV.

The rearrangement links TRBV13 to TRBJ2-2; the D is unclear. Germline loops: CDR1 PRHDT, CDR2 FYEKMQ (reference sequence). This CDR3 is 13 amino acids long. V lost 1 base to trimming and J lost 3 bases, with 3 bases between them. CDR3: CASSLAYTGELFF. In DNA form, the CDR3 reads TGTGCCAGCAGCTTAGCCTACACCGGGGAGCTGTTTTTT.

The chain joins TRBV30 to TRBJ2-2; 7 bases are a match to TRBD2. Germline loops: CDR1 GTSNPN, CDR2 SVGIG (reference sequence). J was trimmed by 9 bases and V by 2 bases; bases with no gene match: 6. This CDR3 is built from 13 residues. This CDR3 reads CAWSWGGIRELFF. CDR3 sequence (DNA): TGTGCCTGGAGTTGGGGGGGTATCAGGGAGCTGTTTTTT.

The chain combines TRBV10-2 with TRBJ2-7; D unclear. The CDR3 consists of 11 residues. Trimming left V 2 bases short and J 3 bases short, with 2 bases between. CDR1 is WSHSY, CDR2 SAAADI, per germline. This CDR3 reads CASSEHYEQYF. The CDR3 DNA reads as TGCGCCAGCAGTGAGCACTACGAGCAGTACTTC.

The rearrangement joins TRBV2 to TRBJ1-1, with unresolved D. The CDR3 totals 11 residues. V lost 3 bases to trimming and J lost 8 bases, with 7 bases between them. The V gene's germline CDR1 is SNHLY and CDR2 FYNNEI. The CDR3 protein is CASSEYGEAFF. CDR3 nucleotide sequence: TGTGCCAGCAGTGAGTACGGGGAAGCTTTCTTT.

The V call is TRBV7-3, the J call TRBJ1-1; TRBD1 matches at 11 bases. From germline, CDR1 is SGHTA and CDR2 FQGTGA. This CDR3 has 16 residues. Germline trimming cut 4 bases from V and 0 bases from J; bases unmatched to any gene: 4. The CDR3 sequence: CASSYGDRGLNTEAFF. As DNA, the CDR3 is TGTGCCAGCAGCTACGGGGACAGGGGGTTGAACACTGAAGCTTTCTTT.

The V call is TRBV27, the J call TRBJ2-2; 7 bases align to TRBD1. CDR1 is MNHEY and CDR2 is SMNVEV in the germline V gene (reference sequence). The trim removed 1 base at V and 2 bases at J, leaving 16 bases unmatched. This CDR3 is built from 20 residues. CDR3 DNA sequence: TGTGCCAGCAGTTTATTCCGACAGGGCCTGAGAAGGGGTAACACCGGGGAGCTGTTTTTT. Translated: CASSLFRQGLRRGNTGELFF.

This chain links TRBV11-2 with TRBJ2-1; D might be TRBD1 (5 bases). Germline V lookup: CDR1 SGHAT, CDR2 FQNNGV. The CDR3 contains 15 residues. V lost 2 bases and J 3 bases, leaving 11 bases between the germline ends. In nucleotides, the CDR3 is TGTGCCAGCAGCTTAATCCAGGGTAACTACAATGAGCAGTTCTTC. Its translation: CASSLIQGNYNEQFF.

The gene calls are TRBV6-6 and TRBJ1-5; maybe TRBD1 (5 bases). Trimming cost V 5 bases and J 11 bases, with 16 bases left between them. The CDR3 loop spans 13 amino acids. Looked up from germline, CDR1 is MNHNY and CDR2 is SVGAGI (reference sequence). The CDR3 DNA follows: TGTGCCAGCAGTCTAGTCTTCGGGGGTGCCCAGCATTTT. Its protein is CASSLVFGGAQHF.

This rearrangement joins TRBV6-1 to TRBJ2-5; D is possibly TRBD2 (5 bases). The V gene's germline CDR1 is MNHNS and CDR2 SASEGT. Between the trimmed V and J ends, which lost 7 bases and 4 bases, there was a span of 10 bases. The CDR3 extends over 12 amino acids. CDR3 bases: TGTGCCAGCATCCGGGGTGGAGAGACCCAGTACTTC. Protein: CASIRGGETQYF.